The T cell receptor beta chain described here comes from a study of blood T cell repertoires in COVID-19 (TCRdb year 2020). In terms of the full investigation: The collaborator samples originated in the United States, Italy and Spain and spanned the acute and convalescent phases of COVID-19. The dataset comprised deeply sampled blood TCRbeta repertoires from subjects exposed to, actively infected with, or recovered from COVID-19. Nearly every sample came with metadata listing a de-identified subject ID, COVID-19 status, age in years and sex. The material from the prospective study consisted of cDNA or gDNA derived from T cells, B-cell-depleted T cells, or PBMCs. Where available, HLA class I and class II types were obtained from metadata supplied by the sample provider rather than from assay-based typing. Samples came from the ongoing ImmuneRACE study (first 160 participants) plus 1,254 subjects from 6 global collaborators. A freely available public database, intended as a resource for researchers studying the immune response to SARS-CoV-2, is where the repertoires were released.

Broad study findings and their caveats: How much clinical and demographic metadata was included differed by source and by participant, and the metadata was provided uncurated.

About this clone itself: The antigen it recognizes is unknown. There are no base qualities to consult, and no much larger clone falls within one base.

In the prospective study, participants were roughly 18 to 95 years old, resided in about two dozen geographic areas of the United States, and were enrolled through a virtual design. In the prospective study, cohorts were assigned on the basis of participant-reported clinical history obtained from a screening survey and a study questionnaire. ImmuneRACE Cohort 3 recovered participants were defined by two consecutive negative NP/OP PCR tests, healthcare professional clearance, or symptom resolution. Mobile phlebotomists in the prospective study collected whole blood, serum and a nasopharyngeal or oropharyngeal swab from every participant. Prospective study participants could optionally give additional blood draws and questionnaires over an approximately 2-month period. Before DNA extraction, prospective study blood samples were shipped either frozen or at room temperature. The immunoSEQ Assay, a bias-controlled multiplex PCR, was used to amplify TCRbeta CDR3 regions from genomic DNA. The source study handled its data this way. Within the assay, amplification of reference gene primers was used to estimate how many nucleated cells each sample contained. To quantify the absolute abundance of each unique TCRbeta CDR3 rearrangement, sequence reads were collapsed and filtered. For each sample, productive Simpson clonality was calculated as the square root of Simpson's diversity index over productive rearrangements. The clones in this table, taken by TCRdb from immuneACCESS, are in-frame only. Not every clone is retained; where verified, under half of the shortfall comes from an unresolved V gene, and the cause of the rest is unknown. V and J calls and clone size are given by that table; D and trimming were obtained from the DNA. This sample comprises around 300,000 clones, around nine tenths of them detected only once. The ten largest clones represent 0.9% to 1.2% of the sample.

Inclusive of the bounding cysteine and phenylalanine, the CDR3 is 9 residues long. Here the CDR3 DNA is all that survives: 27 bases in frame from base 1. A distance of 6 bases separates the germline ends of V and J, which lose 9 bases and 7 bases respectively. CDR1 and CDR2 were assigned from the germline V gene (reference sequence) as MNHEY and SMNVEV. What was sequenced was PBMCs or T cells enriched from blood (not recorded which). The clonotype was recovered from a woman under 40 who had recovered from COVID-19. In this chain, TRBV27 is recombined with TRBJ1-2, with no confident D gene call. The nucleotides read TGTGCCAGGGGCTCTGGCTACACCTTC. Protein translation: CARGSGYTF.